These 25 T cell receptor beta chains were sequenced from one sample in a study of blood T cell repertoires in COVID-19 (dated by TCRdb to 2019 to 2021). Libraries were prepared through the immunoSEQ multiplex PCR assay. TCRdb retrieved this table from immuneACCESS and kept in-frame rearrangements only. Not all clones are present; in checked studies, unresolved V genes account for under half, and no reason is known for the remainder. This sample has about 170,000 clones in its table, and around 88% of those were observed once. The ten largest clonotypes hold 3.5% to 4% of the sample. The specimen sequenced was PBMCs or T cells enriched from blood (not recorded which). The receptor set was obtained from a woman in her fifties or sixties in a cohort exposed to, infected with or recovered from COVID-19 (not recorded which).

This chain connects TRBV15 to TRBJ1-2, with TRBD1 matching over 8 bases. The CDR3 covers 16 residues. CDR1 and CDR2 from the germline V gene are LNHNV and YYDKDF (reference sequence). Trimming at V came to 4 bases and at J to 6 bases, leaving 13 bases not matched to a gene. In DNA form, the CDR3 reads TGTGCCACCAGCACCCTGGACAGGGCGGGAATCGATGGCTACACCTTC. Encoded protein: CATSTLDRAGIDGYTF.

The chain uses TRBV4-3 and TRBJ1-2; D may be TRBD1 (5 bases). CDR3 length: 15 residues. Germline-derived CDR1 and CDR2 are LGHNA and YSLEER. V lost 0 bases and J lost 5, with 13 bases in between. CDR3 in DNA: TGCGCCAGCAGCCAAGATGGGGAGGGACGGTATGGCTACACCTTC. Protein: CASSQDGEGRYGYTF.

The genes are TRBV28 and TRBJ1-3; TRBD1 might be the D (6 bases). CDR3 length: 14 residues. Per the germline V gene, CDR1 is MDHEN and CDR2 is SYDVKM. The ends were cut back, 8 bases at V and 2 bases at J, with 13 bases in the middle. Here the CDR3 reads CASLTGTPGNTIYF. The CDR3, as DNA: TGTGCCAGCTTAACCGGGACACCTGGAAACACCATATATTTT.

The chain employs TRBV4-2 and TRBJ1-3; D may be TRBD1 (5 bases). Germline V gene lookup returns CDR1 LGHNA and CDR2 YNFKEQ. The CDR3 has 15 amino acids. V was cut by 9 bases and J by 0 bases, with 15 bases left in between. The CDR3 sequence is CASRQNLHSGNTIYF. For the CDR3, the DNA is TGTGCCAGTCGACAGAACCTACACTCTGGAAACACCATATATTTT.

The CDR3 DNA reads as TGTGCCAGCAGCTCCAGAAATAGCGGGGAACACACCGGGGAGCTGTTTTTT. Its protein is CASSSRNSGEHTGELFF. The chain combines TRBV7-8 with TRBJ2-2; 8 nucleotides match TRBD2. Germline values: CDR1 SGHVS, CDR2 FQNEAQ. This CDR3 has 17 residues. J was trimmed by 3 bases and V by 4 bases; bases with no gene match: 10.

This chain's CDR3 is CASSLVTVDSPLHF. The CDR3 DNA follows: TGTGCCAGCAGCTTAGTTACAGTCGATTCACCCCTCCACTTT. The chain joins TRBV7-8 to TRBJ1-6; D call uncertain. Germline values: CDR1 SGHVS, CDR2 FQNEAQ. Trimming removed 1 base at V and 8 bases at J, with 9 bases between. The CDR3 consists of 14 residues.

The chain employs TRBV19 and TRBJ2-6, with D unresolved. The CDR3 sequence is 16 residues long. CDR1 is LNHDA and CDR2 is SQIVND in the germline V gene (reference sequence). Trimming took 3 bases from V and 0 from J, leaving 9 bases between them. Written as DNA, the CDR3 is TGTGCCAGTAGTATCCAGGTGAACTCTGGGGCCAACGTCCTGACTTTC. It codes for CASSIQVNSGANVLTF.

This chain uses TRBV12-5 with TRBJ1-2; the D is unclear. Germline V gene lookup returns CDR1 LGHNT and CDR2 FRNRAP. V was clipped by 5 bases and J by 4 bases, with 11 bases between them. The CDR3 is made up of 13 amino acids. The DNA for the CDR3 is TGTGCTAGTGGTCTGATTGGAGGCTATGGCTACACCTTC. This codes for CASGLIGGYGYTF.

The V gene is TRBV11-3, the J gene TRBJ2-3, with TRBD2 as a possible D gene (5 bases). The germline CDR1 and CDR2 sequences are SGHNT and YENEEA. The CDR3 runs to 14 residues. The V end was cut by 0 bases, the J end by 6 bases, with 10 bases between. Here the CDR3 DNA reads TGTGCCAGCAGCTTAGATCAGCGGACCGATACGCAGTATTTT. Translated, it gives CASSLDQRTDTQYF.

This sequence joins TRBV23-1 and TRBJ2-1; TRBD2 matches 12 bases. TRBV23-1 falls under the ORF class, with uncertain function. V shed 2 bases, J shed 4 bases, and the junction held 6 bases outside the gene matches. This CDR3 spans 17 amino acids. This CDR3 reads CASSQPSGRAIYNEQFF. For the CDR3, the DNA is TGCGCCAGCAGTCAACCTAGCGGGAGGGCCATTTACAATGAGCAGTTCTTC.

V is TRBV5-1 and J is TRBJ1-2; possibly TRBD1 for D (5 bases). CDR1 is SGHRS, CDR2 YFSETQ, per germline. Trimming left V 4 bases short and J 3 bases short, with 13 bases between. The CDR3 runs to 14 residues. CDR3 in amino acids: CASSPGEGYYGYTF. DNA of the CDR3: TGCGCCAGCAGCCCGGGAGAGGGGTACTATGGCTACACCTTC.

This clone is a singleton in its sample. The V call is TRBV5-8, the J call TRBJ2-7; D not certain. V dropped 4 bases and J dropped 2 bases, with 4 bases sitting between them. Germline V gene sequence: CDR1 SGHTS, CDR2 YDEGEE. The length of the CDR3 is 11 residues. The CDR3 spells CASSLAYEQYF. The CDR3, as DNA: TGTGCCAGCAGCCTCGCCTACGAGCAGTACTTC.

The rearrangement joins TRBV30 to TRBJ1-6, with 8 positions matching TRBD1. V lost 4 bases, J lost 6 bases, and 2 bases stayed unmatched. In germline, CDR1 is GTSNPN, CDR2 SVGIG (reference sequence). The CDR3 totals 13 residues. CDR3 in amino acids: CAWITGGNSPLHF. The CDR3 DNA sequence: TGTGCCTGGATCACAGGGGGTAATTCACCCCTCCACTTT.

This sequence joins TRBV10-1 and TRBJ1-2; 9 positions agree with TRBD1. Per germline, CDR1 WNHNN and CDR2 SYGVQD (reference sequence). The junction had 10 bases not matched to a gene; V was cut back by 6 bases and J by 5 bases. This CDR3 is 15 amino acids long. The CDR3 loop is CASRVTGGPKYGYTF. The CDR3 nucleotides read TGCGCCAGCAGAGTAACAGGGGGCCCAAAATATGGCTACACCTTC.

The V and J genes are TRBV7-2 and TRBJ2-3, with 11 bases fitting TRBD2. From germline, CDR1 is SGHTA and CDR2 FQGNSA. V was pared by 6 bases and J by 2 bases, with 4 bases of the junction left unmatched. The CDR3 is 15 amino acids. The CDR3 bases are TGTGCCAGCAGTATGACTAGCGGGGCCACAGATACGCAGTATTTT. It is translated as CASSMTSGATDTQYF.

The chain couples TRBV9 to TRBJ1-5; D remains unclear. Trimming cost V 6 bases and J 2 bases, with 15 bases left between them. The CDR3 is 15 residues long. The germline V gene encodes CDR1 SGDLS and CDR2 YYNGEE. The CDR3 sequence: CASNPTGVGNQPQHF. The CDR3 DNA sequence: TGTGCCAGCAACCCCACCGGAGTAGGCAATCAGCCCCAGCATTTT. Complete variable domain (other parts from reference TRBV9 and TRBJ1-5): DSGVTQTPKHLITATGQRVTLRCSPRSGDLSVYWYQQSLDQGLQFLIQYYNGEERAKGNILERFSAQQFPDLHSELNLSSLELGDSALYFCASNPTGVGNQPQHFGDGTRLSIL.

V usage is TRBV27 and J usage is TRBJ1-3; D perhaps matches TRBD1 (5 bases). The CDR3 length is 15 residues. V lost 5 bases to trimming and J lost 0 bases, with 11 bases between them. Germline-derived CDR1 and CDR2 are MNHEY and SMNVEV (reference sequence). The CDR3 DNA reads TGTGCCAGCAGTCCACAGGCTATCTCTGGAAACACCATATATTTT. This gives the protein CASSPQAISGNTIYF.

This chain links TRBV28 with TRBJ1-3; tentatively, D is TRBD1 (5 bases). Germline lookup yields CDR1 MDHEN and CDR2 SYDVKM. V shed 9 bases and J shed 2 bases, with 11 bases lying between them. The CDR3 is made up of 13 amino acids. As DNA, the CDR3 is TGTGCCAGTCGGCGACAGACTGGAAACACCATATATTTT. Translated, it gives CASRRQTGNTIYF.

This clone was counted between two and nine times. The same CDR3 arises from other DNA sequences in this sample as well. This sequence joins TRBV5-1 and TRBJ2-1; 7 bases map to TRBD1. The germline gives CDR1 SGHRS, CDR2 YFSETQ. The CDR3 consists of 17 residues. V trimming: 4 bases; J trimming: 0 bases; junction bases outside the gene matches: 10. The CDR3 sequence: CASSLEGGLSSYNEQFF. The CDR3 DNA reads TGCGCCAGCAGCCTCGAAGGGGGCCTCTCCTCCTACAATGAGCAGTTCTTC.

This clone was observed a single time. V and J are TRBV19 and TRBJ2-1, with 9 bases identical to TRBD1. The length of the CDR3 is 15 residues. J was trimmed by 5 bases and V by 5 bases; bases with no gene match: 7. CDR1 LNHDA and CDR2 SQIVND come from the germline V gene (reference sequence). CDR3 nucleotides: TGTGCCAGTAGTTCCGGGACAGGGATTAACAATGAGCAGTTCTTC. It translates to CASSSGTGINNEQFF.

This clone was picked up a small number of times. The rearrangement links TRBV5-1 to TRBJ2-3; possibly TRBD2 for D (6 bases). Germline V CDR1 and CDR2: SGHRS, YFSETQ. The CDR3 runs to 16 residues. V lost 3 bases to trimming and J lost 2 bases, with 16 bases between them. The CDR3 sequence is CASSSGSSATTDTQYF. DNA of the CDR3: TGCGCCAGCAGCTCGGGATCTAGCGCTACCACAGATACGCAGTATTTT. Looking up the rest from reference TRBV5-1 and TRBJ2-3 gives the full variable domain: KAGVTQTPRYLIKTRGQQVTLSCSPISGHRSVSWYQQTPGQGLQFLFEYFSETQRNKGNFPGRFSGRQFSNSRSEMNVSTLELGDSALYLCASSSGSSATTDTQYFGPGTRLTVL.

This chain connects TRBV7-3 to TRBJ2-3; 11 bases agree with TRBD2. The CDR3 is 17 residues long. CDR1 SGHTA and CDR2 FQGTGA come from the germline V gene. V was clipped by 1 base and J by 2 bases; unmatched bases: 5. CDR3 in amino acids: CASSLNPSGGITDTQYF. CDR3 DNA sequence: TGTGCCAGCAGCTTAAACCCTAGCGGGGGGATCACAGATACGCAGTATTTT.

This sequence joins TRBV3-1 (or the pseudogene TRBV3-2) and TRBJ1-1, with D possibly TRBD1 on 6 matching bases. V was clipped by 3 bases and J by 2 bases, with 13 bases between them. This CDR3 spans 15 amino acids. Germline lookup yields CDR1 LGHDT and CDR2 YNNKEL (reference sequence). The CDR3: CASSHSYRDNTEAFF. In nucleotides, the CDR3 is TGTGCCAGCAGCCACTCCTACAGGGATAACACTGAAGCTTTCTTT.

This chain links TRBV6-2 or TRBV6-3 with TRBJ2-1, with 10 nucleotides matching TRBD2. The V segment lost 6 bases and the J segment 9 bases; nucleotides outside the gene matches: 8. Germline values: CDR1 MNHEY, CDR2 SVGEGT. The CDR3 covers 14 residues. This chain's CDR3 is CASSPLVAGGEQFF. The CDR3 nucleotides read TGTGCCAGCAGCCCGCTTGTAGCGGGGGGTGAGCAGTTCTTC.

The chain couples TRBV7-2 to TRBJ2-3; D is perhaps TRBD2 (5 bases). This CDR3 spans 15 amino acids. V gave up 5 bases and J gave up 4 bases, with 16 bases separating them. Per the germline V gene, CDR1 is SGHTA and CDR2 is FQGNSA. In DNA, the CDR3 is TGTGCCAGCAGCCTGGTTCGAGGAGGCGCAGATACGCAGTATTTT. It translates to CASSLVRGGADTQYF.